This T cell receptor (beta chain) came from a study of blood T cell repertoires in COVID-19. Study-wide background: The United States, Italy and Spain supplied acute and convalescent COVID-19 samples. PBMCs, B-cell-depleted T cells, or T cells provided the cDNA or gDNA that made up the material.

As originally analysed: Reference gene primers were amplified, and this amplification served to estimate nucleated cell counts. Assay: immunoSEQ multiplex PCR; the TCRdb copy retains only in-frame clones and omits some. V and J calls and clone size are those listed in that table; D and trimming were worked out from the DNA. The table shows approximately 66,000 clones, with about 87% occurring only once. Sequencing was done on a sample of peripheral blood. This receptor was obtained from a man in his sixties with acute or convalescent COVID-19.

The CDR3 DNA sequence: TGTGCCAGCAGTTACCGACAGGACAATCAGCCCCAGCATTTT. Protein product: CASSYRQDNQPQHF. This chain connects TRBV6-6 to TRBJ1-5; a weak D match, TRBD1 (6 bases). Germline V gene sequence: CDR1 MNHNY, CDR2 SVGAGI (reference sequence). The V end was cut by 2 bases, the J end by 3 bases, with 8 bases between. The CDR3 consists of 14 residues.